This T cell receptor beta chain was recorded in a study of T cells in Graves' hyperthyroidism and ophthalmopathy. Study conclusions and caveats: The blood repertoire included most of the expanded thyroid clonotypes above 0.001.

Participants, patients aged 18 to 65, had newly diagnosed hyperthyroidism with a duration under 2 months. Patients with uncontrolled infections, other autoimmune diseases, pregnancy or lactation were excluded. V dropped 6 bases and J dropped 10; count of bases not matched to a gene: 11. This CDR3 spans 13 amino acids. RNA transcripts gave rise to amplified TCR beta CDR3 regions. The study used the HTBI primer set for a first-round RT-PCR of the TCR CDR3. TCRdb used MiXCR to reprocess the multiplex PCR reads, holding one entry per CDR3 protein. The table records hundreds of thousands of distinct CDR3 sequences, under 45% of them present only once. The sample holds many counts of this clonotype. Its antigen is still unknown.

The rearrangement links TRBV12-3 or TRBV12-4 to TRBJ1-1; 7 bases map to TRBD1. Sequences were obtained from blood. The source is a woman aged 40 to 50 with Graves' hyperthyroidism. The CDR3 sequence: CASSLEEGAGAFF. The CDR3 nucleotides read TGTGCCAGCAGCCTAGAGGAGGGGGCGGGAGCTTTCTTT.